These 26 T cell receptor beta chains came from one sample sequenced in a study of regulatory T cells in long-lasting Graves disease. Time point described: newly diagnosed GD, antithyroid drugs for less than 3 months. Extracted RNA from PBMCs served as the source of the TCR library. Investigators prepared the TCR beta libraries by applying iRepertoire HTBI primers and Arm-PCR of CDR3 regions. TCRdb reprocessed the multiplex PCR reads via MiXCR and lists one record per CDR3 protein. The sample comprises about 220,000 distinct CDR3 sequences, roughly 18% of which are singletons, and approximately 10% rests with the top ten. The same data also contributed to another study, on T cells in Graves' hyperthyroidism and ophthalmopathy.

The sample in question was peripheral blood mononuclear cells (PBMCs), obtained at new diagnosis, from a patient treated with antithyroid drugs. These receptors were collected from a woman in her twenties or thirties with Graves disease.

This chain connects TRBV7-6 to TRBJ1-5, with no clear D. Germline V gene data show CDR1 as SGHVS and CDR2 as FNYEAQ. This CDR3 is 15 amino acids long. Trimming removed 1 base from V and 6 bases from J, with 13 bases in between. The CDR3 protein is CASSLGTGSGQPQHF. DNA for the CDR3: TGTGCCAGCAGCTTAGGGACCGGTAGCGGTCAGCCCCAGCATTTT.

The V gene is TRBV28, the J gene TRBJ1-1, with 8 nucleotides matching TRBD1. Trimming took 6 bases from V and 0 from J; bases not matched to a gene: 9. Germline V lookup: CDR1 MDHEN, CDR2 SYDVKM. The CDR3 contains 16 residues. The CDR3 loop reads CASSPSTGALNTEAFF. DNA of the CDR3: TGTGCCAGCAGCCCTTCGACAGGGGCCCTGAACACTGAAGCTTTCTTT.

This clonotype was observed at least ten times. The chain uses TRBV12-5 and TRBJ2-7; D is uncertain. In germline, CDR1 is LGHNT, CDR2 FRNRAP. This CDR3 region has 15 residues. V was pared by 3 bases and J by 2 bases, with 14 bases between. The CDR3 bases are TGTGCTAGTGGTTTCCTAGTACCACTTGCCTACGAGCAGTACTTC. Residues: CASGFLVPLAYEQYF. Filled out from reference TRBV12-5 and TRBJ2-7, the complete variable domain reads DARVTQTPRHKVTEMGQEVTMRCQPILGHNTVFWYRQTMMQGLELLAYFRNRAPLDDSGMPKDRFSAEMPDATLATLKIQPSEPRDSAVYFCASGFLVPLAYEQYFGPGTRLTVT.

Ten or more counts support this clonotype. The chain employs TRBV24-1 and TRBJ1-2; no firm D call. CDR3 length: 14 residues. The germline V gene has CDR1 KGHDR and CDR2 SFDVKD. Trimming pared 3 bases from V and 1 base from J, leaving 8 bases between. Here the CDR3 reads CATSDPRRNYGYTF. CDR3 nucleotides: TGTGCCACCAGTGATCCAAGACGTAACTATGGCTACACCTTC.

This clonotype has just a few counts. The CDR3 region is CAWSVRAGTGGGEQYF. CDR3 DNA: TGTGCCTGGAGTGTACGGGCCGGGACAGGGGGCGGCGAGCAGTACTTC. The chain recombines TRBV30 with TRBJ2-7; TRBD1 agrees at 12 bases. V lost 0 bases to trimming and J lost 6 bases; unmatched junction nucleotides: 9. There are 16 residues in the CDR3. Germline CDR1 is GTSNPN and CDR2 is SVGIG (reference sequence).

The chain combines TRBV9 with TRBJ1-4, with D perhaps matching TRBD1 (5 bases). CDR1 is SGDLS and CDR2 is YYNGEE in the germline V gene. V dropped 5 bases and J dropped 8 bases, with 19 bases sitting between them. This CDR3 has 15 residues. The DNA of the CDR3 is TGTGCCAGCAGGCCGGGGGAGGGGCAAGGAGAAAAACTGTTTTTT. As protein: CASRPGEGQGEKLFF.

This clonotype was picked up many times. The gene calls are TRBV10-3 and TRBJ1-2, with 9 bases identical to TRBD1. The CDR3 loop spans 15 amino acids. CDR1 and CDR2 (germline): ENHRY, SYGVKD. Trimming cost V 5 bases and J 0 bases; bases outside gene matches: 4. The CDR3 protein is CAISSGTGTNYGYTF. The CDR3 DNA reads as TGTGCCATCAGTTCCGGGACAGGGACTAACTATGGCTACACCTTC.

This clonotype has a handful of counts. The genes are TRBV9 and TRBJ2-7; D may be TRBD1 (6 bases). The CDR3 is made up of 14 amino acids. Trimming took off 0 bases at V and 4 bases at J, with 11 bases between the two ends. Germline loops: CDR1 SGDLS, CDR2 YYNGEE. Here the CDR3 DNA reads TGTGCCAGCAGCGTAGACCCCGGACAGTACGAGCAGTACTTC. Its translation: CASSVDPGQYEQYF.

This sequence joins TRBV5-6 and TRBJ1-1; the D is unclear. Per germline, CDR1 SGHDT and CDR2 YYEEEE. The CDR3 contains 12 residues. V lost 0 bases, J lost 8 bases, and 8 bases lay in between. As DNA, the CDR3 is TGTGCCAGCAGCTTGGCAGGCCCCGAAGCTTTCTTT. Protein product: CASSLAGPEAFF.

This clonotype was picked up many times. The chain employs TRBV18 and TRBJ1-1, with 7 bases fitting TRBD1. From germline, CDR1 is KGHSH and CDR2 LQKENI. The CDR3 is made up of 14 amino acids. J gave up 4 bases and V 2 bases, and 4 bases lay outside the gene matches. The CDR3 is CASSPYTGATEAFF. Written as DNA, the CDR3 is TGTGCCAGCTCACCATATACAGGGGCCACTGAAGCTTTCTTT.

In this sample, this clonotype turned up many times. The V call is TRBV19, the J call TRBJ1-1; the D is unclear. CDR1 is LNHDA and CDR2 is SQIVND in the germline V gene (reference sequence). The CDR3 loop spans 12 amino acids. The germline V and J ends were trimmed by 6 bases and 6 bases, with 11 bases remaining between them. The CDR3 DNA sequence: TGTGCCAGTAGCGCCTTGAAGGCTGAAGCTTTCTTT. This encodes CASSALKAEAFF. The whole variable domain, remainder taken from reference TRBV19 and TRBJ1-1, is DGGITQSPKYLFRKEGQNVTLSCEQNLNHDAMYWYRQDPGQGLRLIYYSQIVNDFQKGDIAEGYSVSREKKESFPLTVTSAQKNPTAFYLCASSALKAEAFFGQGTRLTVV.

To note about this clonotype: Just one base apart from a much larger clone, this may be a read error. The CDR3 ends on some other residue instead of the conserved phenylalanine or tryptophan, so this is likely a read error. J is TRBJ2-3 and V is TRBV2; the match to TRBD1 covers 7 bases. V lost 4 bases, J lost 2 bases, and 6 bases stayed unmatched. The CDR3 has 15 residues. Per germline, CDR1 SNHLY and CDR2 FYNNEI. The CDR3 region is CASSAGQPITDTQYL. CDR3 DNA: TGTGCCAGCAGTGCGGGACAGCCTATCACAGATACGCAGTATCTT.

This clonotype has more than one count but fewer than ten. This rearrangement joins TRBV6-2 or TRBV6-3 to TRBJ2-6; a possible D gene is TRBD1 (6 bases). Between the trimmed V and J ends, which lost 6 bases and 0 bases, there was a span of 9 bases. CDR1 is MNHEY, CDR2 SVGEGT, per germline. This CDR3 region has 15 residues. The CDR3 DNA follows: TGTGCCAGCAGGAACAGGGCCTCTGGGGCCAACGTCCTGACTTTC. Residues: CASRNRASGANVLTF.

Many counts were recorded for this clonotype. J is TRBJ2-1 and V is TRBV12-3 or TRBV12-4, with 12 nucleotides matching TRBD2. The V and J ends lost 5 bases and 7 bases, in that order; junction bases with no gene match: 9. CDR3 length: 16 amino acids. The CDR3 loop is CASSAILAGGRNEQFF. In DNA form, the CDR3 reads TGTGCCAGCAGTGCTATACTAGCGGGAGGAAGGAATGAGCAGTTCTTC.

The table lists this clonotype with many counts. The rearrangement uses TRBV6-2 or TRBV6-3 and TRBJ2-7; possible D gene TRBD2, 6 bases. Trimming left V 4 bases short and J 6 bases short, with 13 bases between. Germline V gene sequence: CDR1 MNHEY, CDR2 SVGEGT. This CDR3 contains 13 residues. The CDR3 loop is CASSSSPGGEQYF. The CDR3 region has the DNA TGTGCCAGCAGTTCCTCCCCCGGGGGCGAGCAGTACTTC.

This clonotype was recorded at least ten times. As DNA, the CDR3 is TGCGCCAGCAGCCCGGGGATCTCCTATAATTCACCCCTCCACTTT. As protein: CASSPGISYNSPLHF. The chain is built from TRBV4-1 and TRBJ1-6; D is unclear. The CDR3 length is 15 residues. V lost 4 bases, J lost 0 bases, and 7 bases lay in between. Germline loops: CDR1 MGHRA, CDR2 YSYEKL.

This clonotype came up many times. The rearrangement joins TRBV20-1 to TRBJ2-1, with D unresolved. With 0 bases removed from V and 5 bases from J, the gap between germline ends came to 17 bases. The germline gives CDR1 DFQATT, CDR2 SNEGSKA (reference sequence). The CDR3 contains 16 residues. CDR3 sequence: CSARDLSGLRDNEQFF. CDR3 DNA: TGCAGTGCTAGAGATCTCTCAGGCCTCCGGGACAATGAGCAGTTCTTC.

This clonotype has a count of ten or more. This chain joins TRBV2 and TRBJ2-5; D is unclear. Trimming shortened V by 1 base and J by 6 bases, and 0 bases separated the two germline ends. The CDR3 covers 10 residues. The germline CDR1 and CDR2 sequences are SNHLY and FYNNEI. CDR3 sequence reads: CASSEETQYF. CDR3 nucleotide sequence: TGTGCCAGCAGTGAAGAGACCCAGTACTTC. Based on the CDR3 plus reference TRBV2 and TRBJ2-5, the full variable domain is EPEVTQTPSHQVTQMGQEVILRCVPISNHLYFYWYRQILGQKVEFLVSFYNNEISEKSEIFDDQFSVERPDGSNFTLKIRSTKLEDSAMYFCASSEETQYFGPGTRLLVL.

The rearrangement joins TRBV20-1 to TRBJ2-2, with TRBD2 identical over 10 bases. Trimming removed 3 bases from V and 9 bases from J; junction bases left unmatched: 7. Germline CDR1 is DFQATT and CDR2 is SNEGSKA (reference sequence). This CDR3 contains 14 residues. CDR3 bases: TGCAGTGCTAGCGCTACTAGCGGGGTCCGGGAGCTGTTTTTT. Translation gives CSASATSGVRELFF.

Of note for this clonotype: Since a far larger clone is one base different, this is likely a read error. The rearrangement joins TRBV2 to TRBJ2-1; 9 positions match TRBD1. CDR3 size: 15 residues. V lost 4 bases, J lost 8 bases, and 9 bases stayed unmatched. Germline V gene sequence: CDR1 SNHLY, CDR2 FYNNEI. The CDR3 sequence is CASSAPGQGNDEQFF. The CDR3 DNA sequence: TGTGCCAGCAGTGCCCCGGGACAGGGCAACGATGAGCAGTTCTTC.

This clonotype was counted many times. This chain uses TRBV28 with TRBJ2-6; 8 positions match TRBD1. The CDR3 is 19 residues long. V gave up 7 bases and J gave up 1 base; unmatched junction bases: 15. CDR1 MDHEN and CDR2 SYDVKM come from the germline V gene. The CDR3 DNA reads TGTGCCAGCACCAAAGACAGGGGTAACTTTATTTCTGGGGCCAACGTCCTGACTTTC. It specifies CASTKDRGNFISGANVLTF.

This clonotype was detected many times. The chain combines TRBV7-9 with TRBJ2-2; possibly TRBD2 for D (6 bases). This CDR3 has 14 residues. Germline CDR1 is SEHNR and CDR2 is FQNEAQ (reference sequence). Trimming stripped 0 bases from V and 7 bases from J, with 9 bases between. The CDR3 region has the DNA TGTGCCAGCAGCTTAGCCTTCGGGAGCGGGGAGCTGTTTTTT. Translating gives CASSLAFGSGELFF.

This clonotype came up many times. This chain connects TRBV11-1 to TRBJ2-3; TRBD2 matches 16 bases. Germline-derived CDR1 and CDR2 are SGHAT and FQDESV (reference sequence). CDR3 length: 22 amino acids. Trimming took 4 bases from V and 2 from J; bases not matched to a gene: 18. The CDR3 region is CASSSTVTGTSGRARSTDTQYF. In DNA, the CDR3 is TGTGCCAGCAGCTCGACAGTCACCGGGACTAGCGGGAGGGCCCGCTCCACAGATACGCAGTATTTT.

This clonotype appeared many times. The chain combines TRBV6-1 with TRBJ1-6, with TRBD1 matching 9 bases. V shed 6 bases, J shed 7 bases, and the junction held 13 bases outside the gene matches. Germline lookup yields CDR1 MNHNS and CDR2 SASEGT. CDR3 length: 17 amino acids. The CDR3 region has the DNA TGTGCCAGCAGGACCCAGACCCTGACAGGGGGAAATTCACCCCTCCACTTT. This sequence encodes CASRTQTLTGGNSPLHF.

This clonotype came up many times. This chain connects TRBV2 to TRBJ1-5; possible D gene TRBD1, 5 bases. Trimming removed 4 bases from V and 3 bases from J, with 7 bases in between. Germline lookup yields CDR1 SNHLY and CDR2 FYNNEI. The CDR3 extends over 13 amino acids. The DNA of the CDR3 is TGTGCCAGCAGTGGACAGCTCAATCAGCCCCAGCATTTT. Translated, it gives CASSGQLNQPQHF. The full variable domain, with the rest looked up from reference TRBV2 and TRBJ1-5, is EPEVTQTPSHQVTQMGQEVILRCVPISNHLYFYWYRQILGQKVEFLVSFYNNEISEKSEIFDDQFSVERPDGSNFTLKIRSTKLEDSAMYFCASSGQLNQPQHFGDGTRLSIL.

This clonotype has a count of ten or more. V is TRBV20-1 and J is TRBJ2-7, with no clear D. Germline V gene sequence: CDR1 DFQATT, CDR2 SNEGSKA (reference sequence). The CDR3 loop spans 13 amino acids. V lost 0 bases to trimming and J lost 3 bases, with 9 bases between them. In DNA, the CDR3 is TGCAGTGCTAGAGATGGAAAGATCTACGAGCAGTACTTC. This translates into CSARDGKIYEQYF.